This T cell receptor (beta chain) was recovered during a study of radiation and T cells in renal cell carcinoma. This table comes from immunoSEQ multiplex PCR, and its TCRdb copy is limited to in-frame clones, with some not included. The sample yields over 30,000 clones, more than 65% seen once. Regarding time point: blood 4 weeks post-SBRT, at nephrectomy. Noted treatment: 15 Gy SBRT to primary tumor, nephrectomy 4 weeks later. Nephrectomy followed 15 Gy stereotactic body radiation by 4 weeks. After SBRT, blood was collected at 2 and 4 weeks, plus baseline. This renal cell carcinoma was of the clear cell type. The CDR3 has 16 residues. Trimming cost V 4 bases and J 1 base, with 13 bases left between them. Per germline, CDR1 SEHNR and CDR2 FQNEAQ (reference sequence).

The chain combines TRBV7-9 with TRBJ1-4; no clear D gene. Material: blood, obtained from a patient whose treatment included radiotherapy and nephrectomy. This clonotype was obtained from a man in his 60s with renal cell carcinoma. The chain's CDR3 is CASSSHRAGTNEKLFF. In DNA, the CDR3 is TGTGCCAGCAGCTCTCATAGGGCGGGAACTAATGAAAAACTGTTTTTT.